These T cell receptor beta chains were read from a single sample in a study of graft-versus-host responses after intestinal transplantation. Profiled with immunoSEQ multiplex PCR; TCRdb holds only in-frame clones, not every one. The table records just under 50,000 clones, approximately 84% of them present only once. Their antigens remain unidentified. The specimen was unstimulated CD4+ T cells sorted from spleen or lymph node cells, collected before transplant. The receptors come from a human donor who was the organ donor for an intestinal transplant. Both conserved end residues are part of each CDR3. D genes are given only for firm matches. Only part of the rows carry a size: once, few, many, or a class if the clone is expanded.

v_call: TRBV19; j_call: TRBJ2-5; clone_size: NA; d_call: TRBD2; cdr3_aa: CASSIPPLAGEETQYF; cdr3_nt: TGTGCCAGTAGCATCCCACCACTAGCGGGAGAAGAGACCCAGTACTTC
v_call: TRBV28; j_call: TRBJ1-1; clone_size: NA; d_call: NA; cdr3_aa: CATFPGTLSTEAFF; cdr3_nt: TGTGCCACCTTCCCCGGGACATTGAGCACTGAAGCTTTCTTT
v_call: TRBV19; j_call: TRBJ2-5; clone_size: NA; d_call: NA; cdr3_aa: CASSIRLRSQETQYF; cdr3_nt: TGTGCCAGTAGTATTAGGCTTCGCAGTCAAGAGACCCAGTACTTC
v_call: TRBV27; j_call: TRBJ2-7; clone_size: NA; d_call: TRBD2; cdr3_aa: CASSRVTSAYEQYF; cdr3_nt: TGTGCCAGCAGTCGGGTCACTAGCGCATACGAGCAGTACTTC
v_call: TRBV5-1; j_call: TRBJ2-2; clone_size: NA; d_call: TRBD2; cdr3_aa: CASSFPSGNTGELFF; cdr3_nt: TGCGCCAGCAGCTTTCCTAGCGGAAACACCGGGGAGCTGTTTTTT
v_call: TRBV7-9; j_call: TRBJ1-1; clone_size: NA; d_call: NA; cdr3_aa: CASSPWTGNTEAFF; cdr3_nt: TGTGCCAGCAGCCCGTGGACGGGGAACACTGAAGCTTTCTTT
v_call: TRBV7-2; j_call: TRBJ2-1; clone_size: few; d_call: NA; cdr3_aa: CASSLAGGPNEQFF; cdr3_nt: TGTGCCAGCAGCTTAGCGGGGGGGCCTAATGAGCAGTTCTTC
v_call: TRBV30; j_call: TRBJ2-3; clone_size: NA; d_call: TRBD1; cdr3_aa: CAWSSGDRVYTDTQYF; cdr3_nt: TGTGCCTGGAGCTCTGGGGACAGGGTATACACAGATACGCAGTATTTT
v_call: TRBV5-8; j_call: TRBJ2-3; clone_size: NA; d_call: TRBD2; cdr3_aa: CASSFPGLAGGATDTQYF; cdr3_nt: TGTGCCAGCAGCTTCCCGGGACTAGCGGGGGGAGCCACAGATACGCAGTATTTT
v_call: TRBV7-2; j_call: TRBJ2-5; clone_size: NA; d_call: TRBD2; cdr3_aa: CASSFALAPQETQYF; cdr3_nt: TGTGCCAGCAGCTTCGCACTAGCGCCCCAAGAGACCCAGTACTTC
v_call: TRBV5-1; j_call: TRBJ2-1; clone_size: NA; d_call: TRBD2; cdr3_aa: CASSLDSGRYNEQFF; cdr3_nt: TGCGCCAGCAGCTTGGATAGCGGGAGGTACAATGAGCAGTTCTTC
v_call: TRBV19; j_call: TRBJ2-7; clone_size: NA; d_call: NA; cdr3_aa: CASTEPYEQYF; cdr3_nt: TGTGCCAGTACAGAGCCCTACGAGCAGTACTTC
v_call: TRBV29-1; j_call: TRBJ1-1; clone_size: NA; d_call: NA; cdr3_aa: CSVAGQLNTEAFF; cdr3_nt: TGCAGCGTTGCCGGACAGCTGAACACTGAAGCTTTCTTT
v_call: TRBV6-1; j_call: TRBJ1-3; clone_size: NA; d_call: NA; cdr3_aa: CASSAGLVSGNTIYF; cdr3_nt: TGTGCCAGCAGTGCGGGACTGGTCTCTGGAAACACCATATATTTT
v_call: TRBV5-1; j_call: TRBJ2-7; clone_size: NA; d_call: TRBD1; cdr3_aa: CASSLTGTGGYEQYF; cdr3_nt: TGCGCCAGCAGCCTTACCGGGACAGGGGGTTACGAGCAGTACTTC
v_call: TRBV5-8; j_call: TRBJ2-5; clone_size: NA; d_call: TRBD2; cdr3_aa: CASSFRTSGGQETQYF; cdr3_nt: TGTGCCAGCAGCTTTCGGACTAGCGGGGGCCAAGAGACCCAGTACTTC
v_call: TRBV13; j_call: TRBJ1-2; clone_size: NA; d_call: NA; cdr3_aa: CASSLGQANYGYTF; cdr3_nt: TGTGCCAGCAGCTTAGGGCAGGCTAACTATGGCTACACCTTC
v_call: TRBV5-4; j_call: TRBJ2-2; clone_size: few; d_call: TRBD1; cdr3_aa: CASSLGRGRGTGELFF; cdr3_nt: TGTGCCAGCAGCTTGGGCAGGGGGCGCGGCACCGGGGAGCTGTTTTTT
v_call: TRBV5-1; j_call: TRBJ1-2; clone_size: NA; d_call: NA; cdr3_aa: CASSLATGYGYTF; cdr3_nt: TGCGCCAGCAGCTTGGCTACGGGGTATGGCTACACCTTC
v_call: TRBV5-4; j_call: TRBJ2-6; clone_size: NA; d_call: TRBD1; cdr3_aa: CASSLGDRGRSGANVLTF; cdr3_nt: TGTGCCAGCAGCTTGGGGGACAGGGGGCGGTCCGGGGCCAACGTCCTGACTTTC
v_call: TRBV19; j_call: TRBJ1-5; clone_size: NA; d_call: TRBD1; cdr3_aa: CASSIEDRDRNQPQHF; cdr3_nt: TGTGCCAGTAGTATTGAGGACAGGGATCGCAATCAGCCCCAGCATTTT
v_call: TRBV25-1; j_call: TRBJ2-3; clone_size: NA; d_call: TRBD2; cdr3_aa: CASSLASGGAADTQYF; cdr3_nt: TGTGCCAGCAGCCTTGCTAGCGGGGGGGCCGCAGATACGCAGTATTTT
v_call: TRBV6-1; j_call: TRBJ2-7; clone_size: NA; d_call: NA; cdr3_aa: CASSEARPILTTYEQYF; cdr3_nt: TGTGCCAGCAGTGAAGCCAGGCCAATACTCACGACCTACGAGCAGTACTTC
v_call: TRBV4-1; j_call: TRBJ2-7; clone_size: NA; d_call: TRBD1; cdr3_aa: CASSPLKQGATYEQYF; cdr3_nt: TGCGCCAGCAGCCCGCTAAAACAGGGGGCGACCTACGAGCAGTACTTC
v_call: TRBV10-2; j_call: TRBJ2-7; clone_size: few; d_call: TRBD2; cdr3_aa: CASSEWASGRMGEQYF; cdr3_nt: TGCGCCAGCAGTGAGTGGGCCAGCGGGAGAATGGGCGAGCAGTACTTC
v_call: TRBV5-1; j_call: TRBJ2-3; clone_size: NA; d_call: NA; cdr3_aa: CASSRDSTDTQYF; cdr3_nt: TGCGCCAGCAGCAGGGACAGCACAGATACGCAGTATTTT
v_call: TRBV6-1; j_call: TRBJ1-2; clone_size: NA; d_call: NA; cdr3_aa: CASSPFGRSNYGYTF; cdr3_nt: TGTGCCAGCAGTCCTTTTGGACGGAGTAACTATGGCTACACCTTC
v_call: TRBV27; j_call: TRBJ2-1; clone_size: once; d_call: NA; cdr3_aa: CASSLPAPGPSYNEQFF; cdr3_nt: TGTGCCAGCAGTTTACCTGCTCCGGGGCCCTCCTACAATGAGCAGTTCTTC
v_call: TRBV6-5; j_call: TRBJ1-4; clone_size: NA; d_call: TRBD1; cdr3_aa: CASSYSGQVEKLFF; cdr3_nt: TGTGCCAGCAGTTACTCGGGACAGGTGGAAAAACTGTTTTTT